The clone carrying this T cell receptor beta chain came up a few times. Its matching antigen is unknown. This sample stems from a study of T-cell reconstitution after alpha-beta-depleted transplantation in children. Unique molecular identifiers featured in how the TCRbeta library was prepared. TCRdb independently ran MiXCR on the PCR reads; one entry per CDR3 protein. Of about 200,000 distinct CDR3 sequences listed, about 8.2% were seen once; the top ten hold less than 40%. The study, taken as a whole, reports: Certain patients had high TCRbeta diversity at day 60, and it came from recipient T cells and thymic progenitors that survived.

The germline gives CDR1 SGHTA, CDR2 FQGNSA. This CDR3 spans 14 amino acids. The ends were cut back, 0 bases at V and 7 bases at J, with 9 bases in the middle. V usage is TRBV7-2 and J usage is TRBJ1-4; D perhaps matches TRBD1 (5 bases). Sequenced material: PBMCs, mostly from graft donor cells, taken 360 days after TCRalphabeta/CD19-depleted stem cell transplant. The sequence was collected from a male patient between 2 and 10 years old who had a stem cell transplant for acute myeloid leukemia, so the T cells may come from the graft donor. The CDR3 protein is CASSLASRGEKLFF. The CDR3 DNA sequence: TGTGCCAGCAGCTTAGCATCGAGGGGTGAAAAACTGTTTTTT.